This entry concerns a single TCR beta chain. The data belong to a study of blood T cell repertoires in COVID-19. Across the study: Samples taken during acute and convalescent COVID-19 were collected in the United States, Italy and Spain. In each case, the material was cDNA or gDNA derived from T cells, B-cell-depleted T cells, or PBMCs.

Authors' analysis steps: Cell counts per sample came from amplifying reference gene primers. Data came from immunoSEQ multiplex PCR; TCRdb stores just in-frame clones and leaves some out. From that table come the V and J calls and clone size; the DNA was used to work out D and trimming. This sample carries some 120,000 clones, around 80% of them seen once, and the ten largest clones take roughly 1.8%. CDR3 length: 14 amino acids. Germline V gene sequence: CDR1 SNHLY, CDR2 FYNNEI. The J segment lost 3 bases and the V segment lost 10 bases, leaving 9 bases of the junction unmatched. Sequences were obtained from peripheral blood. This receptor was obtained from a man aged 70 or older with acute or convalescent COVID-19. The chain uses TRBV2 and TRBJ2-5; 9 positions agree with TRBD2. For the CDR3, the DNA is TGTGCCACCACACCCTTAGCGGGGGAAGAGACCCAGTACTTC. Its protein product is CATTPLAGEETQYF.